These T cell receptor beta chains were read from a single sample in a study of T cells in Graves' hyperthyroidism and ophthalmopathy. From the multiplex PCR reads, TCRdb called clonotypes with MiXCR, one entry per CDR3 protein. The sample has about 380,000 distinct CDR3 sequences, roughly 15% seen once; the top ten hold around 19%. The sequencing input was blood. The receptors stem from a woman between 25 and 40 years old with Graves' ophthalmopathy. CDR3s include the opening cysteine and the closing phenylalanine or tryptophan. D genes are given only for firm matches. Size is omitted from some rows. Given values are once, few, many or a class for expanded clones.

abundance,d_gene,j_gene,v_gene,CDR3aa,CDR3nt
.,TRBD1,TRBJ1-2,TRBV27,CASSQRQGVRYGYTF,TGTGCCAGCAGTCAAAGACAGGGGGTCCGATATGGCTACACCTTC
.,.,TRBJ1-5,TRBV6-1,CASTDMFNQPQHF,TGTGCCAGCACAGACATGTTCAATCAGCCCCAGCATTTT
many,.,TRBJ1-3,TRBV18,CASSPPKSSGNTIYF,TGTGCCAGCTCACCACCGAAGAGCTCTGGAAACACCATATATTTT
.,.,TRBJ2-6,TRBV30,CAWSVGFGANVLTF,TGTGCCTGGAGCGTAGGGTTTGGGGCCAACGTCCTGACTTTC
once,TRBD2,TRBJ2-7,TRBV5-1,CASSPRGGPSYEQYF,TGCGCCAGCAGCCCCCGGGGGGGGCCGTCCTACGAGCAGTACTTC
few,.,TRBJ2-7,TRBV7-8,CASSLGQRGEQYF,TGTGCCAGCAGCTTAGGACAGAGAGGCGAGCAGTACTTC
.,TRBD2,TRBJ2-3,TRBV20-1,CSARSPSGGSGGDTQYF,TGCAGTGCCCGTTCGCCTAGCGGGGGGTCCGGAGGAGATACGCAGTATTTT
many,TRBD1,TRBJ1-2,TRBV5-1,CASSSTGSGYGYTF,TGCGCCAGCAGCTCGACAGGGTCTGGCTATGGCTACACCTTC
many,.,TRBJ1-6,TRBV11-2,CASSLEPGRTGSPLHF,TGTGCCAGCAGCTTAGAGCCGGGCCGGACTGGGTCACCCCTCCACTTT
many,.,TRBJ2-1,TRBV6-2/TRBV6-3,CASSYSGGHEQFF,TGTGCCAGCAGTTACTCCGGGGGCCATGAGCAGTTCTTC
many,.,TRBJ2-1,TRBV12-3/TRBV12-4,CASSLLQNEQFF,TGTGCCAGCAGTTTACTCCAGAATGAGCAGTTCTTC